Listed below are T cell receptor beta chains from one sample, sequenced in a study of post-analysis software for immune sequencing data. Using its own MiXCR run on the PCR reads, TCRdb lists one record per CDR3 protein. The data hold 150,000 to 200,000 distinct CDR3 sequences, with approximately 30% observed a single time. Material for sequencing was blood. The receptor source for this set is a girl aged 5-17 years with multiple sclerosis. Each CDR3 is given with its conserved first and last residue. The D gene is left open where the match is weak. Clone sizes are given selectively: once, few, many, or a class where the clone is expanded.

>TRBJ2-1|many|TRBV20-1|TRBD2
TGCAGTGCCCACGGGGGAGCGGGAGGATTGTACAATGAGCAGTTCTTC
CSAHGGAGGLYNEQFF
>TRBJ2-5|once|TRBV6-5|.
TGTGCCAGCAGTTACTCAGAGCGGGAAGAGACCCAGTACTTC
CASSYSEREETQYF
>TRBJ2-1|.|TRBV27|TRBD2
TGTGCCAGCAGTGGCCCGCTAGCGGCGGGCTCCTACAATGAGCAGTTCTTC
CASSGPLAAGSYNEQFF
>TRBJ2-1|.|TRBV20-1|TRBD2
TGCAGTGCTAGGGGGGAGGGAAGCTCCTACAATGAGCAGTTCTTC
CSARGEGSSYNEQFF
>TRBJ1-2|many|TRBV7-9|.
TGTGCCAGCAGCGTCTTAGGCCCGGGGATGGATGGCTACACCTTC
CASSVLGPGMDGYTF
>TRBJ2-1|many|TRBV6-6|.
TGTGCCAGCAGTGGGCCGCCGCTTGGCTTGTCCCCGCAGTTCTTC
CASSGPPLGLSPQFF
>TRBJ2-5|few|TRBV7-9|.
TGTGCCAGCAAGGGGACCGGAGAGACCCAGTACTTC
CASKGTGETQYF
>TRBJ1-2|.|TRBV5-5|.
TGTGCCAGCAGCTTCTCTATCTCGACCCCTAGCTATGGCTACACCTTC
CASSFSISTPSYGYTF
>TRBJ2-5|many|TRBV7-8|TRBD1
TGTGCCAGCAACTCCCGGACAGGGGGCGGTGAGACCCAGTACTTC
CASNSRTGGGETQYF
>TRBJ2-1|few|TRBV20-1|TRBD2
TGCAGTGCTAGTGGCAGTAGCGGGAGGTTAAATGAGCAGTTCTTC
CSASGSSGRLNEQFF
>TRBJ1-1|.|TRBV5-6|.
TGTGCCAGCAGCTTGGGGGGGCCAGGAACTGAAGCTTTCTTT
CASSLGGPGTEAFF
>TRBJ2-1|.|TRBV5-1|.
TGCGCCAGCAGCTTGGCGGGAGAGACGCCACCCCACCAGTTCTTC
CASSLAGETPPHQFF
>TRBJ1-1|few|TRBV4-1|.
TGCGCCAGCAGGGACGCTCTTGGGGCGAACACTGAAGCTTTCTTT
CASRDALGANTEAFF
>TRBJ1-1|.|TRBV16|.
TGTGCCAGCAGCCAATCTTACCACACGAACACTGAAGCTTTCTTT
CASSQSYHTNTEAFF
>TRBJ2-5|.|TRBV12-3/TRBV12-4|TRBD2
TGTGCCAGCAACGAACTCGGGCTAGCGGGTAGGGAGACCCAGTACTTC
CASNELGLAGRETQYF
>TRBJ2-7|.|TRBV5-1|.
TGCGCCAGCAGCTTGGGGTGGGTTTTGGGGGAGCAGTACTTC
CASSLGWVLGEQYF
>TRBJ2-5|many|TRBV7-2|TRBD2
TGTGCCAGCAGCTTCACCGCCTCAGTAGGTGCGGGGGGACAAGAGACCCAGTACTTC
CASSFTASVGAGGQETQYF
>TRBJ2-7|few|TRBV20-1|TRBD2
TGCAGTGCTAGATCAACTCGGCGGCTAGCGGGAGAAATCACCTACAATGAGCAGTACTTC
CSARSTRRLAGEITYNEQYF
>TRBJ1-2|.|TRBV10-3|.
TGTGCCGTCGGATCCCGGACAGCAAGAGATGGCTACACCTTC
CAVGSRTARDGYTF
>TRBJ2-3|.|TRBV7-9|TRBD1
TGTGCCAGCAGGATGACAGGGTCAGAGGCAGATACGCAGTATTTT
CASRMTGSEADTQYF
>TRBJ1-1|.|TRBV5-1|.
TGCGCCGGCAGCTCCGCCCCGGGACGGATGAACACTGAAGCTTTCTTT
CAGSSAPGRMNTEAFF
>TRBJ2-1|few|TRBV9|.
TGTGCCAGCAGCGTAGAATGGGACCCGGAAAATGAGCAGTTCTTC
CASSVEWDPENEQFF
>TRBJ2-3|many|TRBV12-3/TRBV12-4|.
TGTGCCAGCAGTGCGTTCTCCTCCGATACGCAGTATTTT
CASSAFSSDTQYF
>TRBJ2-5|.|TRBV6-6|.
TGTGCCGGCAGACCAGACGCCTCACAAGAGACCCAGTACTTC
CAGRPDASQETQYF
>TRBJ2-3|many|TRBV11-1|TRBD2
TGTGCCAGCAGCGAGACTAGCGGGGGAGGGGATACGCAGTATTTT
CASSETSGGGDTQYF
>TRBJ2-7|.|TRBV20-1|TRBD2
TGCAGTGCTGGGGTTCCCCGGGAGGCTCTCGAGCAGTACTTC
CSAGVPREALEQYF
>TRBJ1-1|few|TRBV5-1|.
TGCGCCTCCATTCCGGCGGGGGGGTACACTGAAGCTTTCTTT
CASIPAGGYTEAFF
>TRBJ2-1|few|TRBV12-3/TRBV12-4|.
TGTGCCGGCATGACTTTCGGACTACGGCAGTTCTTC
CAGMTFGLRQFF
>TRBJ2-1|.|TRBV27|.
TGTGCCAGCAGTTTAATCCCGCCCGGAGAGCAGTTCTTC
CASSLIPPGEQFF
>TRBJ2-7|few|TRBV7-9|.
TGTGCCAGCAGCCCAATCGGTCGGACAGTGTCCCACGAGCAGTACTTC
CASSPIGRTVSHEQYF
>TRBJ1-1|.|TRBV5-1|.
TGCGCCAGCAGAACCCCCTCGGGTGAAGCTTTCTTT
CASRTPSGEAFF
>TRBJ2-2|.|TRBV5-5|.
TGTGCCAGCAGCTCGGGACGGATAAACACCGGGGAGCGGTTTTTT
CASSSGRINTGERFF
>TRBJ1-4|few|TRBV7-9|.
TGTGCCAGCAGCCTCCCGATCGAGGGAGGCGAAAAACTGTTTTTT
CASSLPIEGGEKLFF
>TRBJ2-5|many|TRBV6-6|TRBD1
TGTGCCAGCACCGGGACAGGGGGCGAGGACCGAGAGACCCAGTACTTC
CASTGTGGEDRETQYF
>TRBJ1-4|few|TRBV20-1|.
TGCAGTGCCCCAACTAATGAAAAACTGTTTTTT
CSAPTNEKLFF
>TRBJ2-7|many|TRBV4-1|TRBD1
TGCGCCAGCAGCCACGAGGGACAGGACTACGAGCAGTACTTC
CASSHEGQDYEQYF
>TRBJ2-1|few|TRBV13|.
TGTGCCAGCAGCTCCCGGCCCGGGGGGCAGTTCTTC
CASSSRPGGQFF
>TRBJ1-2|many|TRBV29-1|.
TGCAGCGTTGAACAGAACTATGGCTACACCTTC
CSVEQNYGYTF
>TRBJ2-5|many|TRBV20-1|.
TGCAGTGCTAGAGGGAACTTCGGCGGGACCCAAGAGACCCAGTACTTC
CSARGNFGGTQETQYF
>TRBJ2-1|.|TRBV28|.
TGTGCCAGCAGTTTAGGTTCCACCTCGGGTGAGCAGTTCTTC
CASSLGSTSGEQFF
>TRBJ2-5|.|TRBV20-1|TRBD2
TGCAGTGCCACGAGAGCGGGAACGGGGGGGACCCAGTACTTC
CSATRAGTGGTQYF
>TRBJ1-5|.|TRBV6-1|TRBD1
TGTGCCAGCAGTGGACAGGGTTATAGCAATCAGCCCCAGCATTTT
CASSGQGYSNQPQHF
>TRBJ2-7|.|TRBV5-1|.
TGCGCCAGCAGCTTGGACATGGGGGACGAGCAGTACTTC
CASSLDMGDEQYF
>TRBJ1-5|.|TRBV6-1|TRBD1
TGTGCCAGCAGTGAACAGGGACAGGGAAGGCCCCAGCATTTT
CASSEQGQGRPQHF
>TRBJ2-1|once|TRBV10-1|TRBD2
TGCGCCAGCAGTGAGTACCGGGAGGCTCCCTACAATGAGCAGTTCTTC
CASSEYREAPYNEQFF
>TRBJ2-1|many|TRBV29-1|TRBD2
TGCAGCGTTTACGGACTAGCGGGAGTTGATGAGCAGTTCTTC
CSVYGLAGVDEQFF
>TRBJ2-3|few|TRBV20-1|TRBD2
TGCAGTGGATTAGCGGGAGTGGGAGATACGCAGTATTTT
CSGLAGVGDTQYF
>TRBJ2-3|.|TRBV7-9|TRBD2
TGTGCCAGCACCGCCGTCGTTGCGGGGGTCGGGCAGTATTTT
CASTAVVAGVGQYF
>TRBJ1-2|many|TRBV28|.
TGTGCCAGTCTTACCCCGGCTAACTATGGCTACACCTTC
CASLTPANYGYTF
>TRBJ1-1|few|TRBV12-3/TRBV12-4|.
TGTGCCAGCAGTTTCCTGTATGTGGGGGGCCCCAACACTGAAGCTTTCTTT
CASSFLYVGGPNTEAFF
>TRBJ2-3|many|TRBV18|.
TGTGCCAGCTCCCCCACGGAAGGGGGGGAGGATACGCAGTATTTT
CASSPTEGGEDTQYF
>TRBJ2-1|many|TRBV6-1|TRBD2
TGTGCCTCCCTAAGGACTAGCGGCGTTAATGAGCAGTTCTTC
CASLRTSGVNEQFF
>TRBJ2-2|.|TRBV12-3/TRBV12-4|TRBD1
TGTGCCAGCAGCCTCGGACAGGGGCGAAACACCGGGGAGCTGTTTTTT
CASSLGQGRNTGELFF
>TRBJ2-7|many|TRBV11-2|.
TGTGCCAGCAGCCTGGACCGGTTGACTACCCCCACGTACGAGCAGTACTTC
CASSLDRLTTPTYEQYF